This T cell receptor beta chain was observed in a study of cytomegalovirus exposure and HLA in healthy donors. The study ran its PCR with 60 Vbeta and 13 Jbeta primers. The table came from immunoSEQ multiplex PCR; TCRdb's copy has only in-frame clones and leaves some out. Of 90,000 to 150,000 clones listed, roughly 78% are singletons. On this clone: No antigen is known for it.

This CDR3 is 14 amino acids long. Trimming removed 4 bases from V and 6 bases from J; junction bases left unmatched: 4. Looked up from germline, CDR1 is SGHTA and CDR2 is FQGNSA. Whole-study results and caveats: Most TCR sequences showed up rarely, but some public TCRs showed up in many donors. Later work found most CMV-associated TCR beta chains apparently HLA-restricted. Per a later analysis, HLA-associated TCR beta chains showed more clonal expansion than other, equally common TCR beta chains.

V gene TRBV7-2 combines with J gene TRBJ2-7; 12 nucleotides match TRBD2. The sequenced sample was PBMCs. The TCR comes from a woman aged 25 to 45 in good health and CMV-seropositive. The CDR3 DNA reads TGTGCCAGCAGCTCTAGCGGGGGGGCGAGCGAGCAGTACTTC. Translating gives CASSSSGGASEQYF. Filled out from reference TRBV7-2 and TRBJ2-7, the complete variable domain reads GAGVSQSPSNKVTEKGKDVELRCDPISGHTALYWYRQSLGQGLEFLIYFQGNSAPDKSGLPSDRFSAERTGGSVSTLTIQRTQQEDSAVYLCASSSSGGASEQYFGPGTRLTVT.